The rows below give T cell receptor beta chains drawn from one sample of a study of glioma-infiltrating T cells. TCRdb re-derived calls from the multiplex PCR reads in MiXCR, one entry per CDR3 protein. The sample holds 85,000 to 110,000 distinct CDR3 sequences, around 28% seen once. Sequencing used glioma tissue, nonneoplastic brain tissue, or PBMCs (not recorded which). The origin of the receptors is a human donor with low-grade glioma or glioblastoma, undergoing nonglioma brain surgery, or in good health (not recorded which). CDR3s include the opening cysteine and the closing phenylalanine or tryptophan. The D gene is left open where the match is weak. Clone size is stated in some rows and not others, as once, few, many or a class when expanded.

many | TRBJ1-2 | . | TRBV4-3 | TGCGCCAGCAGCCATGGGAGTATTAGCTACACCTTC | CASSHGSISYTF
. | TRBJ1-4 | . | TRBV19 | TGTGCCAGTAGTATGAGGCTAACCACGAAACGGGATCAACTGTTTTTT | CASSMRLTTKRDQLFF
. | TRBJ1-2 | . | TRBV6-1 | TGTGCCAGCAGCTTTCATACGGCGCCAAACTATGGCTACACCTTC | CASSFHTAPNYGYTF
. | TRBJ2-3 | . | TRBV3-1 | TGTGCCAGCAGACGGAAGGGGACTAGCACAGATACGCAGTATTTT | CASRRKGTSTDTQYF
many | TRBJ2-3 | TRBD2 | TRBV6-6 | TGTGCCAGCAGTTACTCGAGCGAGCGGGGGAAGGATACGCAGTATTTT | CASSYSSERGKDTQYF
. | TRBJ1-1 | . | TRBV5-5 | TGTGCCAGCACAAGAACAGCGAACACTGAAGCTTTCTTT | CASTRTANTEAFF
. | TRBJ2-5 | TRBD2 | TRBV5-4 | TGTGCCAGCAGCAAGAAGGGACTAGCCGAGACCCAGTACTTC | CASSKKGLAETQYF
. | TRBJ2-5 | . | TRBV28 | . | CASSFYICSARTGGYQETRYF
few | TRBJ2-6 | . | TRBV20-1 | TGCAGTGCTAGACCCGTGGGGACGGCCAACGTCCTGACTTTC | CSARPVGTANVLTF
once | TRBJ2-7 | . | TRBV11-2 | TGTGCCAGCAGCCCGCCGCCGGAAGGAGCCTACGAGCAGTACTTC | CASSPPPEGAYEQYF
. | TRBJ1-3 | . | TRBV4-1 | TGCGCCAGCACCACAAACGGGGCCTCTGGAAACACCATATATTTT | CASTTNGASGNTIYF
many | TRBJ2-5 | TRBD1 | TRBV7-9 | TGTGCCAGCAGCCCACGGACAGGGGCAGAGACCCAGTACTTC | CASSPRTGAETQYF
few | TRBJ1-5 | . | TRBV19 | TGTGCCAGTAGAAGTTGGGGAGAAGGCAATCAGCCCCAGCATTTT | CASRSWGEGNQPQHF
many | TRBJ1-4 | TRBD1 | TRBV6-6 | TGTGCCAGCAGTTACTCGACGGGACAGGGAGACGAAAAACTGTTTTTT | CASSYSTGQGDEKLFF
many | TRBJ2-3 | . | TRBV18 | TGTGCCAGCTCCTCCGGGACCTCGGGGCCAGATACGCAGTATTTT | CASSSGTSGPDTQYF
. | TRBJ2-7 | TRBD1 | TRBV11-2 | TGTGCCAACAGCCTAGGAGACAGGGCCTACGAGCAGTACTTC | CANSLGDRAYEQYF
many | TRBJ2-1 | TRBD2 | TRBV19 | TGTGCCAGTAGTCCCCGACTAGCCCCCTACAATGAGCAGTTCTTC | CASSPRLAPYNEQFF
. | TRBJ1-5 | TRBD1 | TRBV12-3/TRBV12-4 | TGTGCCAGCAGTTTAATGGGACAGGGTATACAGCCCCAGCATTTT | CASSLMGQGIQPQHF
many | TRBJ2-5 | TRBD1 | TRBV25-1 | TGTGCCAGCAGTGGGTGGGACAGGACCCAGTACTTC | CASSGWDRTQYF